The 6 T cell receptor beta chains given below trace back to one sample, sequenced in a study of T cell repertoires in cytomegalovirus infection (dated by TCRdb to about 2019). TCRdb shows the sequencer as Illumina HiSeq 1500. TCRdb reran the public reads through fastp at Q25 and MiXCR, keeping productive beta chains. Merged by CDR3 protein, the rows form single entries marked with the most common genes and DNA. In all, the sample holds about 530,000 distinct CDR3 sequences, and more than 20% of those were seen once. The ten largest account for around 13% of the sample. The sample was PBMCs. The origin of the receptors is a human donor in good health (CMV status not recorded). Some clones in this sample may be carry-over from other donors' samples.

The chain is built from TRBV24-1 and TRBJ1-1; no definite D call. CDR1 and CDR2 from the germline V gene are KGHDR and SFDVKD. Trimming pared 4 bases from V and 4 bases from J, leaving 9 bases between. The CDR3 has 13 amino acids. CDR3 in DNA: TGTGCCACCAGTGACCCCCCGGGCACTGAAGCTTTCTTT. It codes for CATSDPPGTEAFF.

There are a few counts of this clonotype. The V call is TRBV11-2, the J call TRBJ2-4, with TRBD2 matching 13 bases. Germline lookup yields CDR1 SGHAT and CDR2 FQNNGV. J lost 0 bases, V lost 1 base, and 15 bases had no gene match. This CDR3 contains 22 residues. CDR3 amino acids: CASSLGYQRTSGRVLAKNIQYF. The CDR3 bases are TGTGCCAGCAGCTTAGGTTACCAGAGGACTAGCGGGAGAGTCCTAGCCAAAAACATTCAGTACTTC.

Turning to this clonotype: One end of the junction varies from germline; a read error may be responsible. The V call is TRBV19, the J call TRBJ2-3; D not certain. There are 12 residues in the CDR3. The germline V gene encodes CDR1 LNHDA and CDR2 SQIVND (reference sequence). In nucleotides, the CDR3 is TGTACCAGTAGTGGCAGCACAGATACGCAGTATTTT. Amino acids: CTSSGSTDTQYF. Filled out from reference TRBV19 and TRBJ2-3, the complete variable domain reads DGGITQSPKYLFRKEGQNVTLSCEQNLNHDAMYWYRQDPGQGLRLIYYSQIVNDFQKGDIAEGYSVSREKKESFPLTVTSAQKNPTAFYLCTSSGSTDTQYFGPGTRLTVL.

The chain links TRBV9 to TRBJ2-6, with D tentatively TRBD1 (5 bases). V dropped 1 base and J dropped 0 bases, with 8 bases sitting between them. The CDR3 consists of 16 residues. The germline V gene encodes CDR1 SGDLS and CDR2 YYNGEE. CDR3 residues: CASSVQGGSGANVLTF. The CDR3 DNA reads as TGTGCCAGCAGCGTACAGGGCGGCTCTGGGGCCAACGTCCTGACTTTC.

The rearrangement links TRBV14 to TRBJ2-5; possibly TRBD2 for D (5 bases). The CDR3 has 17 residues. CDR1 and CDR2 from the germline V gene are SGHDN and FVKESK. V dropped 2 bases and J dropped 0 bases, with 16 bases sitting between them. The CDR3 bases are TGTGCCAGCAGCCAACTAGGACTTCGGCGGTACCAAGAGACCCAGTACTTC. Its protein product is CASSQLGLRRYQETQYF.

The chain links TRBV28 to TRBJ1-5; tentative D call: TRBD1 (5 bases). CDR3 length: 16 residues. Trimming removed 3 bases from V and 4 bases from J, with 16 bases in between. Germline CDR1 and CDR2: MDHEN and SYDVKM. CDR3 loop: CASSFPAGRQNQPQHF. The CDR3 DNA sequence: TGTGCCAGCAGTTTCCCCGCGGGACGGCAGAATCAGCCCCAGCATTTT.